Below are 18 T cell receptor beta chains sequenced from a single sample in a study of spatial heterogeneity in lung cancer. Using its own MiXCR run on the 5' RACE reads, TCRdb lists one record per CDR3 protein. The sample yields 60,000 to 85,000 distinct CDR3 sequences, 8% to 10% seen once. The time point was: blood at routine non-recurrence follow-up after resection. The source material was PBMCs, sampled at follow-up. The receptors stem from a female donor with early-stage non-small cell lung cancer.

This clonotype was recorded at least ten times. The V gene is TRBV10-3, the J gene TRBJ2-3, with 10 bases aligning to TRBD1. The germline V gene encodes CDR1 ENHRY and CDR2 SYGVKD. The CDR3 totals 14 residues. Losses at the gene ends were 9 bases for V and 2 bases for J; bases not matched to a gene: 5. The CDR3: CAIGGQGYTDTQYF. The DNA for the CDR3 is TGTGCCATTGGGGGACAGGGGTACACAGATACGCAGTATTTT.

The chain joins TRBV6-5 to TRBJ1-5; possible D gene TRBD1, 5 bases. Deletions cut 7 bases from V and 6 bases from J, with 13 bases between. The germline V gene encodes CDR1 MNHEY and CDR2 SVGAGI. This CDR3 has 13 amino acids. The CDR3 DNA follows: TGTGCCAGCATTCAGGGTCCAGGTCAGCCCCAGCATTTT. Translated, it gives CASIQGPGQPQHF.

This clonotype was observed many times. The chain recombines TRBV10-2 with TRBJ2-5; tentative D call: TRBD2 (5 bases). This CDR3 region has 14 residues. With 2 bases removed from V and 5 bases from J, the gap between germline ends came to 12 bases. The germline gives CDR1 WSHSY, CDR2 SAAADI. CDR3: CASSETRSGETQYF. For the CDR3, the DNA is TGCGCCAGCAGTGAGACTAGAAGTGGGGAGACCCAGTACTTC.

This clonotype turned up a few times. The rearrangement joins TRBV6-5 to TRBJ1-1; no definite D call. In germline, CDR1 is MNHEY, CDR2 SVGAGI. CDR3 length equals 11 residues. V shed 3 bases and J shed 8 bases, with 7 bases lying between them. CDR3 DNA sequence: TGTGCCAGCAGTTATTTTAGGGAAGCTTTCTTT. Amino acid sequence: CASSYFREAFF.

This clonotype was recorded at least ten times. The chain joins TRBV6-1 to TRBJ2-7, with D perhaps TRBD1 or TRBD2 (5 bases each). Deletions cut 7 bases from V and 1 base from J, with 20 bases between. CDR3 length equals 16 residues. The germline V gene encodes CDR1 MNHNS and CDR2 SASEGT. The CDR3: CASKLEAQGLSYEQYF. CDR3 DNA sequence: TGTGCCAGCAAATTGGAGGCCCAGGGCCTTTCCTACGAGCAGTACTTC.

Many counts were recorded for this clonotype. The V gene is TRBV5-1, the J gene TRBJ2-2; a possible D gene is TRBD1 (6 bases). Germline CDR1 reads SGHRS; CDR2 reads YFSETQ. The CDR3 is 14 residues long. The germline V and J ends were trimmed by 7 bases and 0 bases, with 10 bases remaining between them. CDR3 nucleotide sequence: TGCGCCAGCGGTACAGGGTCGAACACCGGGGAGCTGTTTTTT. Translated: CASGTGSNTGELFF.

This clonotype was detected many times. The V and J genes are TRBV18 and TRBJ1-3; TRBD1 matches at 9 bases. The CDR3 length is 16 residues. J lost 1 base, V lost 5 bases, and 6 bases had no gene match. Germline V lookup: CDR1 KGHSH, CDR2 LQKENI. The DNA for the CDR3 is TGTGCCAGCTCAGAAAGTGGACAGGGGTCTGGAAACACCATATATTTT. Its protein is CASSESGQGSGNTIYF.

This clonotype was observed a handful of times. The gene calls are TRBV4-1 and TRBJ2-7; 8 bases match TRBD2. The CDR3 sequence is 14 residues long. In germline, CDR1 is MGHRA, CDR2 YSYEKL. With 2 bases clipped from V and 5 bases from J, the junction kept 5 bases outside the gene matches. The CDR3 here is CASSQPGTRDEQYF. The CDR3 DNA reads TGCGCCAGCAGCCAACCCGGGACTAGGGACGAGCAGTACTTC.

This clonotype was picked up many times. This sequence joins TRBV3-1 and TRBJ2-7, with D hard to call. This CDR3 spans 11 amino acids. CDR1 LGHDT and CDR2 YNNKEL come from the germline V gene (reference sequence). The V end lost 3 bases, the J end lost 4 bases, and 4 bases lay between the germline ends. The CDR3 is CASSQGYEQYF. In DNA, the CDR3 is TGTGCCAGCAGCCAGGGATACGAGCAGTACTTC.

This clonotype was recorded many times. V usage is TRBV19 and J usage is TRBJ1-5, with D possibly being TRBD1 (5 bases). Trimming removed 7 bases from V and 7 bases from J, with 8 bases in between. The CDR3 spans 11 residues. Germline CDR1 reads LNHDA; CDR2 reads SQIVND (reference sequence). CDR3 nucleotide sequence: TGTGCCAGTATGCAGGGCCAGCCCCAGCATTTT. Residues: CASMQGQPQHF.

This clonotype has ten or more counts. The gene calls are TRBV24-1 and TRBJ2-3; TRBD2 matches 7 bases. The V gene end was trimmed by 6 bases and the J gene end by 1 base; junction bases not matched to a gene: 3. Looked up from germline, CDR1 is KGHDR and CDR2 is SFDVKD. The CDR3 consists of 14 residues. The CDR3 is CATSKSGGTDTQYF. CDR3 DNA sequence: TGTGCCACCAGTAAAAGCGGGGGCACAGATACGCAGTATTTT.

This chain links TRBV5-1 with TRBJ2-3; 12 bases fit TRBD2. The CDR3 has 19 residues. In germline, CDR1 is SGHRS, CDR2 YFSETQ. V shed 4 bases, J shed 4 bases, and the junction held 16 bases outside the gene matches. The DNA of the CDR3 is TGCGCCAGCAGCCCGACCGTACAAACTAGCGGGAGGTCAGCAGATACGCAGTATTTT. This sequence encodes CASSPTVQTSGRSADTQYF.

At least ten counts were recorded for this clonotype. The genes are TRBV3-1 and TRBJ2-1; D gene unclear. V was pared by 0 bases and J by 6 bases, with 12 bases between. CDR3 length: 15 residues. Germline lookup yields CDR1 LGHDT and CDR2 YNNKEL (reference sequence). CDR3 sequence: CASSQDRLVGNEQFF. CDR3 coding DNA: TGTGCCAGCAGCCAAGATCGGCTAGTTGGCAATGAGCAGTTCTTC.

This clonotype was picked up one time. Just one base apart from a much larger clone, this may be a read error. The chain carries TRBV29-1 and TRBJ2-1; D uncertain. CDR3 size: 12 residues. V gave up 7 bases and J gave up 4 bases, with 11 bases separating them. The germline CDR1 and CDR2 sequences are SQVTM and ANQGSEA. DNA of the CDR3: TGCAGCGGAAGGAACAGTTACAATGAGCAGTTCTTC. Translating gives CSGRNSYNEQFF.

This clonotype has ten or more counts. The chain has TRBV15 and TRBJ2-1; D is perhaps TRBD2 (6 bases). This CDR3 comprises 13 residues. Trimming removed 8 bases from V and 2 bases from J, with 10 bases in between. Germline V gene lookup returns CDR1 LNHNV and CDR2 YYDKDF (reference sequence). In nucleotides, the CDR3 is TGTGCCACCTATAGCGGAGCCTACAATGAGCAGTTCTTC. It translates to CATYSGAYNEQFF.

This clonotype is labeled as medium-sized. The V call is TRBV14, the J call TRBJ2-1; no reliable D call. V lost 2 bases, J lost 6 bases, and 11 bases lay in between. Germline V lookup: CDR1 SGHDN, CDR2 FVKESK. This CDR3 spans 14 amino acids. CDR3 amino acids: CASSQYTKSNEQFF. Written as DNA, the CDR3 is TGTGCCAGCAGCCAATACACCAAGTCCAATGAGCAGTTCTTC. The full variable domain, its missing parts supplied by reference TRBV14 and TRBJ2-1, is EAGVTQFPSHSVIEKGQTVTLRCDPISGHDNLYWYRRVMGKEIKFLLHFVKESKQDESGMPNNRFLAERTGGTYSTLKVQPAELEDSGVYFCASSQYTKSNEQFFGPGTRLTVL.

The V call is TRBV12-3 or TRBV12-4, the J call TRBJ2-7; TRBD2 agrees at 7 bases. V was pared by 7 bases and J by 6 bases, with 9 bases of the junction left unmatched. The CDR3 has 13 amino acids. CDR3 nucleotides: TGTGCCAGCATACCGGGCGGGAGTGGCGAGCAGTACTTC. This sequence encodes CASIPGGSGEQYF.

Concerning this clonotype itself: A much bigger clone sits one base away, suggesting this may be a read error. The rearrangement joins TRBV7-2 to TRBJ2-6, with 7 bases fitting TRBD2. This CDR3 region has 18 residues. Germline V gene data show CDR1 as SGHTA and CDR2 as FQGNSA. The CDR3: CASSLAALASSGANVPTF. Written as DNA, the CDR3 is TGTGCCAGCAGCTTAGCAGCACTAGCGAGCTCTGGGGCCAACGTCCCGACTTTC.